What follows are 13 T cell receptor beta chains derived from one specimen sequenced in a study of cytomegalovirus exposure and HLA in healthy donors. Assay used: immunoSEQ multiplex PCR; TCRdb lists only in-frame clones, some missing. The sample carries tens of thousands of clones, under 95% recorded once. Sequenced material: PBMCs. Receptors originate from a woman between 25 and 40 years old in good health and CMV-seronegative.

This clone was recorded only once. The rearrangement links TRBV6-6 to TRBJ2-3; TRBD2 might be the D (7 bases). The CDR3 has 13 amino acids. Germline CDR1 reads MNHNY; CDR2 reads SVGAGI (reference sequence). Trimming took off 2 bases at V and 8 bases at J, with 11 bases between the two ends. CDR3 loop: CASSYRGAGTQYF. For the CDR3, the DNA is TGTGCCAGCAGTTACCGGGGGGCTGGTACGCAGTATTTT.

This clone turned up a few times. J is TRBJ1-2 and V is TRBV4-3; 7 bases align to TRBD1. Per germline, CDR1 LGHNA and CDR2 YSLEER. The CDR3 contains 16 residues. The V and J ends lost 0 bases and 0 bases, in that order; junction bases with no gene match: 4. The CDR3 coding sequence is TGCGCCAGCAGCCAAGAAGGGGGCCGAGCTAACTATGGCTACACCTTC. This codes for CASSQEGGRANYGYTF.

The rearrangement links TRBV18 to TRBJ2-5; tentative D call: TRBD1 (5 bases). The germline CDR1 and CDR2 sequences are KGHSH and LQKENI. The V gene lost 2 bases and the J gene lost 1 base, with 5 bases spanning the gap. The CDR3 has 13 amino acids. The CDR3 nucleotides read TGTGCCAGCTCACCAGGGGCCCAAGAGACCCAGTACTTC. Its translation is CASSPGAQETQYF.

This chain links TRBV7-8 with TRBJ1-6; D is ambiguous. Per germline, CDR1 SGHVS and CDR2 FQNEAQ. The CDR3 covers 13 residues. Trimming stripped 8 bases from V and 10 bases from J, with 15 bases between. The CDR3 spells CASSRERYSPLHF. CDR3 DNA: TGTGCCAGCTCCCGTGAGCGTTACTCACCCCTCCACTTT.

The chain has TRBV29-1 and TRBJ2-3; weak D call: TRBD2 (5 bases). The germline V gene has CDR1 SQVTM and CDR2 ANQGSEA. The V end lost 8 bases, the J end lost 6 bases, and 18 bases lay between the germline ends. This CDR3 region has 13 residues. Here the CDR3 reads CSSTRAPADTQYF. The CDR3, as DNA: TGCAGCTCCACTAGGGCCCCCGCTGATACGCAGTATTTT.

The rearrangement links TRBV7-2 to TRBJ1-2; D remains unclear. V was cut by 1 base and J by 4 bases, with 16 bases left in between. This CDR3 spans 16 amino acids. From germline, CDR1 is SGHTA and CDR2 FQGNSA. CDR3 residues: CASSLGGLNGLYGYTF. In DNA form, the CDR3 reads TGTGCCAGCAGCTTAGGTGGGCTGAACGGCCTCTATGGCTACACCTTC. Full variable domain (missing parts from reference TRBV7-2 and TRBJ1-2): GAGVSQSPSNKVTEKGKDVELRCDPISGHTALYWYRQSLGQGLEFLIYFQGNSAPDKSGLPSDRFSAERTGGSVSTLTIQRTQQEDSAVYLCASSLGGLNGLYGYTFGSGTRLTVV.

The chain employs TRBV5-1 and TRBJ2-1, with 10 bases identical to TRBD1. Losses at the gene ends were 4 bases for V and 15 bases for J; bases not matched to a gene: 10. The CDR3 is 13 residues long. The germline CDR1 and CDR2 sequences are SGHRS and YFSETQ. In nucleotides, the CDR3 is TGCGCCAGCAGCGAGTGGACAGGGGGTGTATGGTTCTTC. Its translation: CASSEWTGGVWFF.

The J gene is TRBJ2-7, the V gene TRBV7-2, with 11 bases matching TRBD2. Trimming took 4 bases from V and 4 from J; bases not matched to a gene: 6. The CDR3 contains 15 residues. The germline gives CDR1 SGHTA, CDR2 FQGNSA. The CDR3 spells CASSSGTSGIYEQYF. CDR3 nucleotides: TGTGCCAGCAGCTCAGGGACTAGCGGAATATACGAGCAGTACTTC.

The rearrangement joins TRBV6-1 to TRBJ1-5; 10 bases fit TRBD1. CDR1 and CDR2 from the germline V gene are MNHNS and SASEGT. This CDR3 comprises 14 residues. V gave up 4 bases and J gave up 7 bases; unmatched junction bases: 4. CDR3 DNA sequence: TGTGCCAGCAGTGCCCGACAGGGGGCACAGCCCCAGCATTTT. This codes for CASSARQGAQPQHF.

The chain joins TRBV5-1 to TRBJ2-5, with 10 bases matching TRBD1. Trimming cost V 3 bases and J 5 bases; bases outside gene matches: 4. CDR3 length: 14 amino acids. CDR1 is SGHRS, CDR2 YFSETQ, per germline. The CDR3 region is CASSWGQGYETQYF. CDR3 sequence (DNA): TGCGCCAGCAGCTGGGGACAGGGGTACGAGACCCAGTACTTC.

This chain connects TRBV7-2 to TRBJ2-7; D is uncertain. The germline V gene has CDR1 SGHTA and CDR2 FQGNSA. The CDR3 is made up of 16 amino acids. V dropped 1 base and J dropped 0 bases, with 13 bases sitting between them. CDR3 sequence reads: CASSLDGSVLSYEQYF. Here the CDR3 DNA reads TGTGCCAGCAGCTTAGATGGCAGTGTGCTCTCCTACGAGCAGTACTTC.

This chain joins TRBV11-2 and TRBJ2-1, with 10 bases that match TRBD2. CDR1 and CDR2 from the germline V gene are SGHAT and FQNNGV. V was clipped by 5 bases and J by 10 bases; unmatched bases: 11. The CDR3 consists of 15 residues. CDR3 amino acids: CASSLVGLAGVEQFF. CDR3 in DNA: TGTGCCAGCAGCCTGGTGGGGCTAGCGGGAGTGGAGCAGTTCTTC.

This chain uses TRBV6-1 with TRBJ1-4; D may be TRBD1 (5 bases). This CDR3 comprises 15 residues. V was trimmed by 0 bases and J by 8 bases, leaving 13 bases between them. From germline, CDR1 is MNHNS and CDR2 SASEGT. CDR3 loop: CASSEAGGVREKLFF. The CDR3, as DNA: TGTGCCAGCAGTGAAGCGGGGGGAGTCCGGGAAAAACTGTTTTTT.